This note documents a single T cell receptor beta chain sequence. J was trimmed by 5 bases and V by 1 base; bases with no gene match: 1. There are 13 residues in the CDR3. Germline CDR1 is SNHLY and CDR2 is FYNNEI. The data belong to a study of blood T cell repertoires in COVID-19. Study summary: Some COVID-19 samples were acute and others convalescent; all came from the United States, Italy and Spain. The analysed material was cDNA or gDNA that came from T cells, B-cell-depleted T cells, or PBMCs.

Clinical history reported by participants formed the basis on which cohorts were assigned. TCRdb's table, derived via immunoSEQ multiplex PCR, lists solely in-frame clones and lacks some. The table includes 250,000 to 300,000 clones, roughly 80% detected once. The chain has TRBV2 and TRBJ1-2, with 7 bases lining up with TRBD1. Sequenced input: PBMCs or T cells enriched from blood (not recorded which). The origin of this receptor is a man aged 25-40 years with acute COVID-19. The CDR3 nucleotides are TGTGCCAGCAGTGAAGAGACAGGGTATGGCTACACCTTC. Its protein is CASSEETGYGYTF.